This is a list of T cell receptor beta chains from one sample in a study of blood T cell repertoires in COVID-19. The data were produced by immunoSEQ multiplex PCR, yet TCRdb's version contains in-frame clones alone and is incomplete. The sample yields about 190,000 clones, 84% seen once. Sequencing was performed on PBMCs or T cells enriched from blood (not recorded which). Source of these receptors: a woman aged 25-40 years who had recovered from COVID-19. CDR3s include the opening cysteine and the closing phenylalanine or tryptophan. The order of the fields is V gene, J gene, CDR3 length, clone size, D gene, CDR3 protein, CDR3 DNA. A D gene is named only where the DNA matches it firmly. Size is stated for part of the rows, as once, few or many counts, or as a class when the clone is expanded.

TRBV11-2,TRBJ1-4,15,NA,NA,CASSLIEAGRRKLFF,TGTGCCAGCAGCTTAATCGAGGCGGGCCGGCGGAAACTGTTTTTT
TRBV25-1,TRBJ1-1,13,NA,NA,CASSETTDTEAFF,TGTGCCAGCAGTGAGACGACAGACACTGAAGCTTTCTTT
TRBV3-1/TRBV3-2,TRBJ2-3,12,NA,NA,CASSQPPDTQYF,TGTGCCAGCAGCCAACCTCCAGATACGCAGTATTTT
TRBV7-6,TRBJ2-3,14,NA,NA,CASSLRRGGDTQYF,TGTGCCAGCAGCTTACGTAGGGGGGGGGATACGCAGTATTTT
TRBV2,TRBJ1-2,17,NA,TRBD1,CASGPRDRGVANYGYTF,TGTGCCAGCGGGCCCCGGGACAGGGGCGTAGCTAACTATGGCTACACCTTC
TRBV15,TRBJ2-1,18,NA,TRBD2,CATSRGRGGTSSYNEQFF,TGTGCCACCAGCAGAGGAAGGGGAGGGACTTCCTCCTACAATGAGCAGTTCTTC
TRBV19,TRBJ1-3,15,NA,NA,CASSKRDLPGNTIYF,TGTGCCAGTAGTAAACGGGATCTTCCTGGAAACACCATATATTTT
TRBV6-5,TRBJ1-2,15,NA,TRBD1,CASSFWTGVDYGYTF,TGTGCCAGCAGTTTCTGGACAGGGGTAGACTATGGCTACACCTTC
TRBV27,TRBJ2-7,13,NA,NA,CASRFAGGYEQYF,TGTGCCAGCAGGTTCGCGGGCGGATACGAGCAGTACTTC
TRBV15,TRBJ1-1,14,NA,NA,CATSSHSGAAYAFF,TGTGCCACCAGCAGTCATTCAGGGGCAGCTTACGCTTTCTTT
TRBV9,TRBJ1-4,17,NA,TRBD1,CASSAYSGQGANEKLFF,TGTGCCAGCAGCGCCTACTCCGGACAGGGAGCTAATGAAAAACTGTTTTTT
TRBV5-1,TRBJ1-1,16,once,TRBD1,CASSLAGTERSSEAFF,TGCGCCAGCAGCTTGGCCGGGACAGAAAGATCGTCTGAAGCTTTCTTT
TRBV19,TRBJ1-1,17,once,NA,CASSFGLLLPPNTEAFF,TGTGCCAGTAGTTTCGGACTGCTCCTCCCTCCGAACACTGAAGCTTTCTTT
TRBV9,TRBJ1-2,14,NA,TRBD1,CASSATGQGDGYTF,TGTGCCAGCAGCGCAACGGGACAGGGCGATGGCTACACCTTC
TRBV4-1,TRBJ1-2,15,NA,TRBD1,CASSQELKGADGYTF,TGCGCCAGCAGCCAAGAACTTAAGGGGGCTGATGGCTACACCTTC
TRBV24-1,TRBJ2-3,16,NA,TRBD2,CATSEMTSGSTDTQYF,TGTGCCACCAGTGAAATGACTAGCGGGAGCACAGATACGCAGTATTTT
TRBV5-1,TRBJ1-1,14,NA,NA,CASSTLGRGTEAFF,TGCGCCAGCAGCACCCTGGGGAGGGGCACTGAAGCTTTCTTT
TRBV9,TRBJ2-3,15,NA,TRBD2,CASSRLAGVVDTQYF,TGTGCCAGCAGCCGTCTGGCGGGAGTTGTTGATACGCAGTATTTT
TRBV18,TRBJ2-2,13,NA,NA,CASSPARDGELFF,TGTGCCAGCTCGCCCGCCCGGGACGGGGAGCTGTTTTTT
TRBV29-1,TRBJ2-7,16,NA,TRBD2,CSPPEGVAGVTYEQYF,TGCAGCCCCCCGGAAGGAGTAGCGGGAGTAACCTACGAGCAGTACTTC
TRBV9,TRBJ2-3,15,few,NA,CASSVVEGRTDTQYF,TGTGCCAGCAGCGTAGTTGAGGGTCGCACAGATACGCAGTATTTT
TRBV7-9,TRBJ2-5,15,once,TRBD2,CASSLAAGGPETQYF,TGTGCCAGCAGCTTAGCTGCGGGGGGGCCCGAGACCCAGTACTTC
TRBV6-5,TRBJ1-2,13,once,NA,CASTPTGTGGYTF,TGTGCCAGCACCCCGACAGGAACGGGTGGCTACACCTTC
TRBV3-1/TRBV3-2,TRBJ2-1,18,NA,TRBD2,CASSQDRATGGVRNEQFF,TGTGCCAGCAGCCAAGATCGGGCAACGGGAGGGGTTAGGAATGAGCAGTTCTTC
TRBV6-5,TRBJ2-7,14,NA,TRBD2,CASRSSGSKYEQYF,TGTGCCAGCAGAAGTAGCGGGAGCAAATACGAGCAGTACTTC
TRBV10-2,TRBJ2-1,14,NA,NA,CASTGGVSYNEQFF,TGCGCCAGCACAGGAGGGGTATCCTACAATGAGCAGTTCTTC
TRBV28,TRBJ2-5,15,NA,NA,CASFPAGQLQETQYF,TGTGCCAGCTTCCCAGCGGGCCAACTCCAAGAGACCCAGTACTTC
TRBV5-6,TRBJ2-7,15,NA,TRBD2,CASRLGSGSFNEQYF,TGTGCCAGCAGGCTGGGGAGCGGGAGTTTCAACGAGCAGTACTTC
TRBV30,TRBJ1-4,14,NA,TRBD1,CAWRGDRAPEKLFF,TGTGCCTGGAGAGGGGACAGGGCCCCTGAAAAACTGTTTTTT
TRBV18,TRBJ1-3,14,NA,NA,CASSPTSSGNTIYF,TGTGCCAGCTCACCAACAAGCTCTGGAAACACCATATATTTT
TRBV5-1,TRBJ2-1,16,NA,NA,CASSLATQLSYNEQFF,TGCGCCAGCAGCTTGGCCACCCAGTTATCCTACAATGAGCAGTTCTTC
TRBV10-3,TRBJ1-5,13,NA,NA,CAIGGGAVQPQHF,TGTGCCATCGGTGGGGGCGCGGTTCAGCCCCAGCATTTT
TRBV19,TRBJ1-2,14,NA,NA,CASSKGNRNYGYTF,TGTGCCAGTTCTAAGGGGAATCGTAACTATGGCTACACCTTC
TRBV28,TRBJ2-5,15,NA,NA,CAIAWGGRWEETQYF,TGTGCCATAGCGTGGGGGGGCCGGTGGGAAGAGACCCAGTACTTC
TRBV7-6,TRBJ2-2,15,NA,NA,CASSPRMANTGELFF,TGTGCCAGCAGCCCCAGGATGGCGAACACCGGGGAGCTGTTTTTT
TRBV28,TRBJ1-4,14,few,TRBD1,CASSDRGRMEKLFF,TGTGCCAGCAGTGACAGGGGGCGGATGGAAAAACTGTTTTTT
TRBV5-5,TRBJ1-1,14,NA,NA,CASSLASRGTEAFF,TGTGCCAGCAGCTTGGCCAGTCGAGGCACTGAAGCTTTCTTT
TRBV3-1/TRBV3-2,TRBJ2-7,15,NA,NA,CASSQDLPGVSEQYF,TGTGCCAGCAGCCAAGATCTGCCGGGAGTTTCCGAGCAGTACTTC
TRBV28,TRBJ2-1,18,NA,TRBD1,CASSLNKPGQWGASEQFF,TGTGCCAGCAGTCTTAATAAACCGGGACAGTGGGGAGCTAGTGAGCAGTTCTTC
TRBV15,TRBJ1-2,17,NA,TRBD1,CATSRDGTAAQNYGYTF,TGTGCCACCAGCAGAGATGGGACAGCAGCTCAAAACTATGGCTACACCTTC